Following are 5 T cell receptor beta chains from one sample sequenced in a study of early T cells in non-severe SARS-CoV-2 infection. MiXCR was run by TCRdb on the 5' RACE reads, yielding one entry per CDR3 protein. The sample records tens of thousands of distinct CDR3 sequences, around 9.3% being singletons. The sample was whole blood. The receptors stem from an adult who was a healthcare worker with PCR-confirmed SARS-CoV-2 infection or an uninfected control (not recorded which).

This clonotype was recorded many times. The chain couples TRBV18 to TRBJ2-3; perhaps TRBD2 as D (5 bases). Germline CDR1 reads KGHSH; CDR2 reads LQKENI. The V end was cut by 3 bases, the J end by 1 base, with 14 bases between. CDR3 length: 16 residues. CDR3 amino acids: CASSPRGHSGTDTQYF. The CDR3 nucleotides read TGTGCCAGCTCACCCCGAGGGCACAGCGGCACAGATACGCAGTATTTT.

As DNA, the CDR3 is TGTGCCAGCAGCATAAGCGGGGGCTTCTACAATGAGCAGTTCTTC. Its translation is CASSISGGFYNEQFF. The chain combines TRBV7-3 with TRBJ2-1, with TRBD2 matching 8 bases. Trimming removed 5 bases from V and 3 bases from J; junction bases left unmatched: 6. In germline, CDR1 is SGHTA, CDR2 FQGTGA. CDR3 size: 15 residues. The variable domain in full, with the rest retrieved from reference TRBV7-3 and TRBJ2-1, is GAGVSQTPSNKVTEKGKYVELRCDPISGHTALYWYRQSLGQGPEFLIYFQGTGAADDSGLPNDRFFAVRPEGSVSTLKIQRTERGDSAVYLCASSISGGFYNEQFFGPGTRLTVL.

The chain is built from TRBV18 and TRBJ2-1, with 11 bases matching TRBD2. Germline assignment: CDR1 KGHSH and CDR2 LQKENI. V lost 2 bases to trimming and J lost 2 bases; unmatched junction nucleotides: 5. The CDR3 has 17 residues. For the CDR3, the DNA is TGTGCCAGCTCACCATCTAGCGGGAGGTTAACCTACAATGAGCAGTTCTTC. Translation: CASSPSSGRLTYNEQFF.

The chain's CDR3 is CSVAGQDIKTFF. CDR3 nucleotides: TGCAGCGTGGCTGGACAGGATATTAAGACTTTCTTT. The rearrangement uses TRBV29-1 and TRBJ1-1, with 7 bases lining up with TRBD1. Trimming took 6 bases from V and 12 from J; bases not matched to a gene: 13. Germline V lookup: CDR1 SQVTM, CDR2 ANQGSEA. The length of the CDR3 is 12 residues.

The sample holds many counts of this clonotype. The rearrangement uses TRBV7-2 and TRBJ2-3; D is perhaps TRBD1 (7 bases). The germline V gene has CDR1 SGHTA and CDR2 FQGNSA. The CDR3 is made up of 13 amino acids. Trimming took 6 bases from V and 8 from J, leaving 15 bases between them. The CDR3 spells CASSPSQGGTQYF. CDR3 DNA: TGTGCCAGCAGTCCTAGCCAGGGGGGTACGCAGTATTTT.